The clone carrying this TCR beta chain has at least ten counts. These data originate in a study of neurological immune-mediated disorders. The CDR3 covers 13 residues. Germline V gene sequence: CDR1 SGHRS, CDR2 YFSETQ. Between the trimmed V and J ends, which lost 5 bases and 1 base, there was a span of 9 bases. TCRdb ran MiXCR on the 5' RACE reads and lists one entry per CDR3 protein. The table lists some 66,000 distinct CDR3 sequences, roughly 4.5% of them singletons. This receptor was obtained from a man under 40 with multiple sclerosis. J is TRBJ1-1 and V is TRBV5-1; D remains ambiguous. Material: PBMCs. The CDR3 DNA is TGCGCCAGCAGAGAAGGGCCGAACACTGAAGCTTTCTTT. It specifies CASREGPNTEAFF.